Reported below is one T cell receptor (beta chain). This entry comes from a study of Ad26.COV2.S vaccination and SARS-CoV-2 variants. Per the germline V gene, CDR1 is KGHDR and CDR2 is SFDVKD. This CDR3 has 13 amino acids. With V trimmed by 8 bases and J by 5 bases, 7 bases remained unmatched. Regarding treatment: some 20 received Ad26.COV2.S at low or high dose, single or two shots; 5 received placebo; per-sample allocation not given. Samples were taken on day 63 after the first vaccine or placebo injection. Method: immunoSEQ multiplex PCR; TCRdb's copy keeps in-frame clones and lacks some. Among some 410,000 clones listed, around 92% were seen once.

V and J are TRBV24-1 and TRBJ1-1; 7 nucleotides line up with TRBD1. The clonotype comes from a person aged 18-60 years who received the Ad26.COV2.S COVID-19 vaccine or a placebo. The material sequenced was peripheral blood, taken in a trial of Ad26.COV2.S vaccine versus placebo. CDR3 sequence (DNA): TGTGCCACCAAGGGCAGGGGGGCTACTGAAGCTTTCTTT. This gives the protein CATKGRGATEAFF.